This T cell receptor beta chain was identified in a study of blood T cell repertoires in COVID-19. Germline V gene data show CDR1 as SGHNT and CDR2 as YENEEA. V dropped 4 bases and J dropped 5; count of bases not matched to a gene: 2. This CDR3 has 12 amino acids. This clone occurred once. In the original workflow: Amplification from reference gene primers served as the basis for estimated nucleated cell counts. Produced via immunoSEQ multiplex PCR; TCRdb's table is partial and in-frame only. V, J and clone size reflect that table, while D and trimming were determined from the DNA. This table has around 130,000 clones, about 80% appearing once.

The sequence came from a human donor in a cohort sampled during active COVID-19. This chain uses TRBV11-3 with TRBJ2-7; 7 positions match TRBD1. Material for sequencing was peripheral blood. CDR3 amino acids: CASSSGQDEQYF. As DNA, the CDR3 is TGTGCCAGCAGCTCCGGACAGGACGAGCAGTACTTC.